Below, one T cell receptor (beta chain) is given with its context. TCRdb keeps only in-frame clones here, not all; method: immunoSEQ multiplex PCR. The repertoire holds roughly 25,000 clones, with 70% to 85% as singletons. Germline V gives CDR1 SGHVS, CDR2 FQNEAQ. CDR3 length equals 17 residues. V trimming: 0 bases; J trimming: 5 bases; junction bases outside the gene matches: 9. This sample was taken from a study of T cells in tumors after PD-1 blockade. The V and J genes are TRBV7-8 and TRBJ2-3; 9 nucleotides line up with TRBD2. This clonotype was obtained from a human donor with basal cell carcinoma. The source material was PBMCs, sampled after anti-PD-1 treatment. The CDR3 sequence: CASSLARGRGGLDTQYF. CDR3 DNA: TGTGCCAGCAGCTTAGCGCGCGGGCGGGGGGGCCTAGATACGCAGTATTTT. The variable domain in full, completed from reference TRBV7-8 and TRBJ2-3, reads GAGVSQSPRYKVAKRGQDVALRCDPISGHVSLFWYQQALGQGPEFLTYFQNEAQLDKSGLPSDRFFAERPEGSVSTLKIQRTQQEDSAVYLCASSLARGRGGLDTQYFGPGTRLTVL.